This T cell receptor (beta chain) was retrieved from a study of blood T cell repertoires in COVID-19. Germline CDR1 GTSNPN, CDR2 SVGIG (reference sequence). This CDR3 region has 13 residues. J was trimmed by 9 bases and V by 8 bases; bases with no gene match: 10. Measured with immunoSEQ multiplex PCR; TCRdb has only the in-frame clones, and not every one. The table includes roughly 28,000 clones, approximately 82% detected once. This sequence was found in a man aged 70 or older with acute or convalescent COVID-19. The source material was peripheral blood. The chain uses TRBV30 and TRBJ2-1; 10 bases fit TRBD2. This chain's CDR3 is CATLAGGLSEQFF. The CDR3, as DNA: TGTGCCACTTTAGCGGGGGGCCTCAGTGAGCAGTTCTTC.